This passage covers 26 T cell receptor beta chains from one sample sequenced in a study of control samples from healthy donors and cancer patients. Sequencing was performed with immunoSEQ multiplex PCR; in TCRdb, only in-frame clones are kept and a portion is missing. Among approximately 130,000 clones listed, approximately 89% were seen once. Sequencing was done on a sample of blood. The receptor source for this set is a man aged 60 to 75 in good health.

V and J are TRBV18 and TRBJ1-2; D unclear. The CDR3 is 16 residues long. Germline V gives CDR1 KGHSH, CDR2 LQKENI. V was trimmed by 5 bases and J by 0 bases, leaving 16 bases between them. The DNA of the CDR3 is TGTGCCAGCTCAGCCTCAGCGGGAAAAGCTAACTATGGCTACACCTTC. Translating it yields CASSASAGKANYGYTF.

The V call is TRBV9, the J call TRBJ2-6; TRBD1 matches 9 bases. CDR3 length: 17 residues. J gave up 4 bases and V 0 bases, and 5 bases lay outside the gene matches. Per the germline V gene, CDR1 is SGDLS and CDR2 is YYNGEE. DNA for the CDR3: TGTGCCAGCAGCGTAGGGGACAGGGCTGCAGGGGCCAACGTCCTGACTTTC. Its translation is CASSVGDRAAGANVLTF.

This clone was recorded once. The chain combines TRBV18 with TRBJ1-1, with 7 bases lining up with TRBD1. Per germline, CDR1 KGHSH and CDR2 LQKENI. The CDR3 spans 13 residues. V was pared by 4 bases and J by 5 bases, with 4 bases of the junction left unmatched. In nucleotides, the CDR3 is TGTGCCAGCTCACAGACAGGGATAACTGAAGCTTTCTTT. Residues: CASSQTGITEAFF.

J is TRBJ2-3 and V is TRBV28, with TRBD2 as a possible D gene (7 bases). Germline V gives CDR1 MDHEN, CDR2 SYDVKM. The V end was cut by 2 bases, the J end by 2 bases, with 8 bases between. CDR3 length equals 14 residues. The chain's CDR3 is CASSLGGATDTQYF. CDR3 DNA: TGTGCCAGCAGTTTAGGGGGGGCCACAGATACGCAGTATTTT.

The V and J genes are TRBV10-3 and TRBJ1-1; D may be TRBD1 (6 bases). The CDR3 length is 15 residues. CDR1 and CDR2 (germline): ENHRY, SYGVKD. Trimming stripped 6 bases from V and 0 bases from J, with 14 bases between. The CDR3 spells CAIREDGTMNTEAFF. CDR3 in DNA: TGTGCCATCAGAGAAGACGGGACAATGAACACTGAAGCTTTCTTT.

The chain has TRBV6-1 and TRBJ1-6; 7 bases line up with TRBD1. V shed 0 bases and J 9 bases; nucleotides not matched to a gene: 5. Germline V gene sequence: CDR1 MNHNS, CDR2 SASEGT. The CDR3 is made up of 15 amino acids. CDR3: CASSEAVQGGSPLHF. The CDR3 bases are TGTGCCAGCAGTGAAGCGGTGCAGGGGGGTTCACCCCTCCACTTT.

The CDR3 nucleotides read TGTGCCAGCAGTTACCGGGCTAGCATCGCAGATACGCAGTATTTT. It yields the protein CASSYRASIADTQYF. The rearrangement joins TRBV6-2 or TRBV6-3 to TRBJ2-3; the D gene is possibly TRBD2 (5 bases). Germline V lookup: CDR1 MNHEY, CDR2 SVGEGT. V lost 2 bases and J 4 bases, leaving 13 bases between the germline ends. The CDR3 length is 15 residues.

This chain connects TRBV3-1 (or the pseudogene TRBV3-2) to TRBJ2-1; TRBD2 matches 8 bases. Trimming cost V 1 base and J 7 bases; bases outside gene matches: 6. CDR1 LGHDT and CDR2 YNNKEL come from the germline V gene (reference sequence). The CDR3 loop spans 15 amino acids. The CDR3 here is CASSQGGLVSNEQFF. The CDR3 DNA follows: TGTGCCAGCAGCCAAGGGGGACTAGTATCAAATGAGCAGTTCTTC.

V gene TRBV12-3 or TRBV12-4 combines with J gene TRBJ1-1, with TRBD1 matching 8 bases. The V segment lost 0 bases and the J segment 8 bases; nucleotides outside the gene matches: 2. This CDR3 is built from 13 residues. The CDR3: CASSLARGLEAFF. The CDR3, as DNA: TGTGCCAGCAGTTTAGCCAGGGGGCTCGAAGCTTTCTTT.

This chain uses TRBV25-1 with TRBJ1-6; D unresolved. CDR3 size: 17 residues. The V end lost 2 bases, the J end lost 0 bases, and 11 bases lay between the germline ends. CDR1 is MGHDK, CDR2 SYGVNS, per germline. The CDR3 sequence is CASSEAGGSSYNSPLHF. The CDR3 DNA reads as TGTGCCAGCAGTGAAGCCGGAGGAAGCTCCTATAATTCACCCCTCCACTTT.

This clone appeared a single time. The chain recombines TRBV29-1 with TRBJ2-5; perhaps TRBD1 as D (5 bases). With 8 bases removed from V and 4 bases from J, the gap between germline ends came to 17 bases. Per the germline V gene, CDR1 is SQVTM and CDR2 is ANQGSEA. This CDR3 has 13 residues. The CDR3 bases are TGCAGCACGGCCCGGACACTGACAGAGACCCAGTACTTC. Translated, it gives CSTARTLTETQYF.

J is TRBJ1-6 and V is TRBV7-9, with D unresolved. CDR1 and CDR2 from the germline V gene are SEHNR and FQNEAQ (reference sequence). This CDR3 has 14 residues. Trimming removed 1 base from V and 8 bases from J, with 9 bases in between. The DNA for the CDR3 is TGTGCCAGCAGCTTAGATCAGGCCTATTCACCCCTCCACTTT. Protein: CASSLDQAYSPLHF. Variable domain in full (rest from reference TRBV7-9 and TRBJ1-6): DTGVSQNPRHKITKRGQNVTFRCDPISEHNRLYWYRQTLGQGPEFLTYFQNEAQLEKSRLLSDRFSAERPKGSFSTLEIQRTEQGDSAMYLCASSLDQAYSPLHFGNGTRLTVT.

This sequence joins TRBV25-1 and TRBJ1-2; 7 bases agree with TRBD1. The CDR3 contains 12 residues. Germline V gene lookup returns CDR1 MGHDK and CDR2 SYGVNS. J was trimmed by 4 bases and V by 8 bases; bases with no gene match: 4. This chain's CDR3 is CASGGTAYGYTF. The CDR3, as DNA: TGTGCCAGCGGTGGGACAGCCTATGGCTACACCTTC.

The CDR3 loop reads CASSLVVNQPQHF. The CDR3 bases are TGTGCCAGCAGCTTAGTGGTCAATCAGCCCCAGCATTTT. The rearrangement links TRBV7-8 to TRBJ1-5; the D is unclear. Trimming took off 1 base at V and 3 bases at J, with 4 bases between the two ends. Germline V gene lookup returns CDR1 SGHVS and CDR2 FQNEAQ. This CDR3 region has 13 residues.

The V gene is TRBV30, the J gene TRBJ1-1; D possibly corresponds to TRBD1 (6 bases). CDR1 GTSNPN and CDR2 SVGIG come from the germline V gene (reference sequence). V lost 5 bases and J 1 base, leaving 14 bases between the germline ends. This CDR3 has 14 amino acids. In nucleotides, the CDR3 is TGTGCCTGGGACCAAACAGGGAAGAACACTGAAGCTTTCTTT. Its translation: CAWDQTGKNTEAFF.

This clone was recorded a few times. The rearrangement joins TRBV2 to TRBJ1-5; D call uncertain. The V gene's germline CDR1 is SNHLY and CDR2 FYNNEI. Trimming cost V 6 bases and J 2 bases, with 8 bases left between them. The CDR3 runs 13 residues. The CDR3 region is CASRRQGNQPQHF. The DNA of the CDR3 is TGTGCCAGCAGACGGCAGGGCAATCAGCCCCAGCATTTT.

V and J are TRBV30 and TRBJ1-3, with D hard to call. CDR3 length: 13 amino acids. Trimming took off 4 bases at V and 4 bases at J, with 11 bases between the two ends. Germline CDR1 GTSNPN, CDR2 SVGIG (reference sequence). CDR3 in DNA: TGTGCCTGGAAGCGGGTTTCCGGAAACACCATATATTTT. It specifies CAWKRVSGNTIYF.

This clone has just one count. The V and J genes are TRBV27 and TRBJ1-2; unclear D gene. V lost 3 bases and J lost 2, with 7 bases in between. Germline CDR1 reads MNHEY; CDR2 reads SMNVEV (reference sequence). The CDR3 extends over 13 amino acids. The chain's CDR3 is CASSFISNYGYTF. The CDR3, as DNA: TGTGCCAGCAGTTTCATATCCAACTATGGCTACACCTTC.

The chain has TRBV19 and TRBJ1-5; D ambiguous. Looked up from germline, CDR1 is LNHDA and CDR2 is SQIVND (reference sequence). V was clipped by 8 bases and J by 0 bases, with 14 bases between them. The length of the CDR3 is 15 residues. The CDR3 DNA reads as TGTGCCAGTGTAGATAACACAAATAGCAATCAGCCCCAGCATTTT. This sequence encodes CASVDNTNSNQPQHF. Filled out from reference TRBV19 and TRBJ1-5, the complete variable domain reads DGGITQSPKYLFRKEGQNVTLSCEQNLNHDAMYWYRQDPGQGLRLIYYSQIVNDFQKGDIAEGYSVSREKKESFPLTVTSAQKNPTAFYLCASVDNTNSNQPQHFGDGTRLSIL.

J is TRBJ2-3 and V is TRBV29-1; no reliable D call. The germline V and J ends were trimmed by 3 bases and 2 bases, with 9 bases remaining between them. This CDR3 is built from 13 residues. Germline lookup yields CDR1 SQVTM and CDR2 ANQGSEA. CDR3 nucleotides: TGCAGCGTTGAGATAGGTAACACAGATACGCAGTATTTT. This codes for CSVEIGNTDTQYF.

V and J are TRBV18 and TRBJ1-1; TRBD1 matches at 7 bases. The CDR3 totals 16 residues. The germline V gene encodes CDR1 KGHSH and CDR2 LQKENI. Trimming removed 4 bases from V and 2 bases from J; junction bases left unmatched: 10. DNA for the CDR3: TGTGCCAGCTCACGAGACACCGGGACAGCTAACACTGAAGCTTTCTTT. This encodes CASSRDTGTANTEAFF.

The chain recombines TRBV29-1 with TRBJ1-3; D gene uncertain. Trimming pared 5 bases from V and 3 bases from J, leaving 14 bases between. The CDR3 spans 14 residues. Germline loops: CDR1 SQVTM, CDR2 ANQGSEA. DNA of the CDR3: TGCAGCGTTTCCCCGCCTGGCAGTGGAAACACCATATATTTT. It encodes CSVSPPGSGNTIYF.

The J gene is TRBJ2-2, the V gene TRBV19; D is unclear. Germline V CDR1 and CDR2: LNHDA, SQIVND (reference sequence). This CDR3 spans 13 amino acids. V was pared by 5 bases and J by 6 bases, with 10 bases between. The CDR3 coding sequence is TGTGCCAGTAGTTTTAATGCAGCCGGGGAGCTGTTTTTT. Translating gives CASSFNAAGELFF.

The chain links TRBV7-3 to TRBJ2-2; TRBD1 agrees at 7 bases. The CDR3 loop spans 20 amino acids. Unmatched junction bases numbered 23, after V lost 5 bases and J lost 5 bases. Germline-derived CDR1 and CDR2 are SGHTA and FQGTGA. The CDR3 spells CASSLIPQGQRGLLTGELFF. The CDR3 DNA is TGTGCCAGCAGCCTAATTCCACAGGGGCAGAGAGGGTTACTTACCGGGGAGCTGTTTTTT.

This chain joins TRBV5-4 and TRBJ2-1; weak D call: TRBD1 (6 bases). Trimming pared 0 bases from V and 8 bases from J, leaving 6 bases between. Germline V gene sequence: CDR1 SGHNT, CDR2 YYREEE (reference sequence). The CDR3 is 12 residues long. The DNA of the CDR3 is TGTGCCAGCAGCTTGGACAGGGATGAGCAGTTCTTC. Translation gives CASSLDRDEQFF.

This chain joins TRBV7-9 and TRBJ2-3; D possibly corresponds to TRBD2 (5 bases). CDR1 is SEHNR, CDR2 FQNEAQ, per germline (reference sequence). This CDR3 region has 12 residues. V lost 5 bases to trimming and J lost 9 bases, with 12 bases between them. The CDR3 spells CASSQITGTQYF. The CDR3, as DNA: TGTGCCAGCAGCCAGATCACGGGGACGCAGTATTTT.